This entry lists 25 T cell receptor beta chains sequenced from one sample in a study of human T cells and chemical hapten exposure. Treatment given: therapeutic diphenylcyclopropenone sensitization with weekly scalp DPC. In the library, unique molecular identifiers were attached to individual cDNA molecules. A single record per CDR3 protein comes from TCRdb applying MiXCR to the reads. This table has 2,400 or so distinct CDR3 sequences, about 46% appearing once. The input for sequencing was whole blood, taken before DPC sensitization or 2, 6, or about 24 weeks after (not recorded which). Receptors originate from an adult with alopecia areata. Some clones in this sample may be carry-over from other donors' samples. This table probably holds off-target reads from a library built for another chain.

This clonotype was counted a few times. The CDR3 reads CASSFDPSYEQYF. DNA for the CDR3: TGCGCCAGCAGCTTTGACCCCTCCTACGAGCAGTACTTC. The genes are TRBV5-1 and TRBJ2-7; no reliable D call. The CDR3 extends over 13 amino acids. The V gene's germline CDR1 is SGHRS and CDR2 YFSETQ. V lost 2 bases and J lost 0, with 6 bases in between.

V and J are TRBV27 and TRBJ2-5, with D uncertain. Germline-derived CDR1 and CDR2 are MNHEY and SMNVEV (reference sequence). The CDR3 extends over 16 amino acids. V lost 5 bases, J lost 2 bases, and 18 bases lay in between. CDR3 sequence: CASSTNPWAQQETQYF. As DNA, the CDR3 is TGTGCCAGCAGTACAAACCCGTGGGCCCAACAAGAGACCCAGTACTTC.

The chain is built from TRBV10-3 and TRBJ2-1; the match to TRBD2 covers 8 bases. The germline gives CDR1 ENHRY, CDR2 SYGVKD. This CDR3 has 13 residues. With 7 bases clipped from V and 6 bases from J, the junction kept 5 bases outside the gene matches. For the CDR3, the DNA is TGTGCCATCACCTCCCTAGCGGGCAATGAGCAGTTCTTC. Translation: CAITSLAGNEQFF.

This chain joins TRBV6-5 and TRBJ2-3; D may match TRBD1 or TRBD2 (6 bases each). V was pared by 4 bases and J by 2 bases, with 10 bases between. The CDR3 has 14 residues. The V gene's germline CDR1 is MNHEY and CDR2 SVGAGI. As DNA, the CDR3 is TGTGCCAGCAGTTTAGGGGGGCACACAGATACGCAGTATTTT. It is translated as CASSLGGHTDTQYF.

The V and J genes are TRBV20-1 and TRBJ2-3, with TRBD2 matching 8 bases. This CDR3 region has 15 residues. The V gene's germline CDR1 is DFQATT and CDR2 SNEGSKA (reference sequence). Here the CDR3 reads CSSFGGGYSTDTQYF. Written as DNA, the CDR3 is TGCAGCTCCTTTGGCGGGGGGTACAGCACAGATACGCAGTATTTT.

The chain uses TRBV28 and TRBJ1-2; no clear D gene. Germline CDR1 reads MDHEN; CDR2 reads SYDVKM. The CDR3 has 14 amino acids. V lost 7 bases and J 3 bases, leaving 15 bases between the germline ends. CDR3 sequence: CASNSGLSYYGYTF. In nucleotides, the CDR3 is TGTGCCAGCAATTCAGGCCTTTCCTACTATGGCTACACCTTC.

J is TRBJ2-3 and V is TRBV20-1, with D hard to call. The germline V and J ends were trimmed by 3 bases and 4 bases, with 14 bases remaining between them. Germline V gene data show CDR1 as DFQATT and CDR2 as SNEGSKA (reference sequence). The CDR3 sequence is 14 residues long. This chain's CDR3 is CSARISMVADTQYF. CDR3 DNA: TGCAGTGCTAGGATTAGCATGGTGGCAGATACGCAGTATTTT.

This chain joins TRBV13 and TRBJ2-3, with D perhaps matching TRBD2 (5 bases). This CDR3 has 14 residues. V dropped 3 bases and J dropped 8 bases, with 15 bases sitting between them. The V gene's germline CDR1 is PRHDT and CDR2 FYEKMQ (reference sequence). CDR3 DNA sequence: TGTGCCAGCAGCTTCGTTCTCACCGAGGGTACGCAGTATTTT. Its protein product is CASSFVLTEGTQYF.

The V call is TRBV6-2 or TRBV6-3, the J call TRBJ2-1, with D perhaps matching TRBD1 or TRBD2 (5 bases each). Trimming stripped 6 bases from V and 6 bases from J, with 21 bases between. Germline loops: CDR1 MNHEY, CDR2 SVGEGT. The CDR3 consists of 16 residues. The CDR3 is CASRTIRGRDLNEQFF. The CDR3, as DNA: TGTGCCAGCAGGACCATTCGGGGACGGGACCTCAATGAGCAGTTCTTC.

This clonotype appeared a few times. V usage is TRBV5-1 and J usage is TRBJ2-3; no firm D call. Trimming took off 4 bases at V and 7 bases at J, with 10 bases between the two ends. Germline loops: CDR1 SGHRS, CDR2 YFSETQ. The CDR3 has 12 residues. In DNA form, the CDR3 reads TGCGCCAGCAGCCGGTCGGGTAATACGCAGTATTTT. Protein product: CASSRSGNTQYF.

This chain uses TRBV7-2 with TRBJ2-3, with TRBD2 matching 15 bases. With V trimmed by 5 bases and J by 1 base, 4 bases remained unmatched. The germline gives CDR1 SGHTA, CDR2 FQGNSA. The CDR3 is 17 residues long. The CDR3 DNA follows: TGTGCCAGCAGCCCATGGACTAGCGGGAGGGGCACAGATACGCAGTATTTT. It specifies CASSPWTSGRGTDTQYF. The full variable domain, rest sourced from reference TRBV7-2 and TRBJ2-3, is GAGVSQSPSNKVTEKGKDVELRCDPISGHTALYWYRQSLGQGLEFLIYFQGNSAPDKSGLPSDRFSAERTGGSVSTLTIQRTQQEDSAVYLCASSPWTSGRGTDTQYFGPGTRLTVL.

This rearrangement joins TRBV6-2 or TRBV6-3 to TRBJ2-7; either TRBD1 or TRBD2 may supply D (5 bases each). CDR1 is MNHEY, CDR2 SVGEGT, per germline. V lost 7 bases and J lost 1, with 26 bases in between. The CDR3 consists of 18 residues. As DNA, the CDR3 is TGTGCCAGCACCGTAGGACCCAATCGGGACGGAAATTCCTACGAGCAGTACGTC. Translating it yields CASTVGPNRDGNSYEQYV.

The chain combines TRBV23-1 with TRBJ2-5; 9 nucleotides line up with TRBD2. TRBV23-1 is filed as an ORF, its function uncertain. V lost 3 bases and J lost 3; bases outside the gene matches: 11. The CDR3 loop spans 17 amino acids. CDR3 bases: TGCGCCAGCAGTCATACAGCGGGGGGACTGGAAAAAGAGACCCAGTACTTC. The encoded protein is CASSHTAGGLEKETQYF.

The chain links TRBV2 to TRBJ2-1; a weak D match, TRBD1 (6 bases). The CDR3 loop spans 15 amino acids. Per germline, CDR1 SNHLY and CDR2 FYNNEI. Trimming took off 7 bases at V and 7 bases at J, with 20 bases between the two ends. CDR3 coding DNA: TGTGCCAGCAACTCCTACAGGGTCGGCGGGAATGAGCAGTTCTTC. This encodes CASNSYRVGGNEQFF.

V usage is TRBV10-3 and J usage is TRBJ2-7; 7 bases are a match to TRBD2. V dropped 11 bases and J dropped 4; count of bases not matched to a gene: 5. This CDR3 spans 11 amino acids. Per germline, CDR1 ENHRY and CDR2 SYGVKD. The CDR3 DNA reads TGTGCCTCAGCTAGCGGTTACGAGCAGTACTTC. This encodes CASASGYEQYF.

The CDR3 coding sequence is TGTGCCAGCAGCCCCAGCAGGGGCACCTACAATGAGCAGTTCTTC. Translation: CASSPSRGTYNEQFF. V and J are TRBV7-2 and TRBJ2-1; D possibly corresponds to TRBD1 (6 bases). V was pared by 5 bases and J by 2 bases, with 13 bases between. Germline V CDR1 and CDR2: SGHTA, FQGNSA. The CDR3 has 15 residues.

This clonotype was detected only once. The chain recombines TRBV30 with TRBJ2-1; TRBD2 matches 10 bases. CDR3 length: 12 amino acids. Germline assignment: CDR1 GTSNPN and CDR2 SVGIG (reference sequence). The V and J ends lost 4 bases and 7 bases, in that order; junction bases with no gene match: 1. The CDR3 nucleotides read TGTGCCTGGACTAGCGGGAGTAATGAGCAGTTCTTC. Encoded protein: CAWTSGSNEQFF.

The chain has TRBV11-2 and TRBJ2-3; 12 bases agree with TRBD2. The trim removed 2 bases at V and 6 bases at J, leaving 3 bases unmatched. CDR1 is SGHAT and CDR2 is FQNNGV in the germline V gene. This CDR3 has 15 residues. CDR3 DNA sequence: TGTGCCAGCAGCTTACTAGCGGGGGGGCTTGATACGCAGTATTTT. Translating gives CASSLLAGGLDTQYF. Full variable domain (outside the CDR3, taken from reference TRBV11-2 and TRBJ2-3): EAGVAQSPRYKIIEKRQSVAFWCNPISGHATLYWYQQILGQGPKLLIQFQNNGVVDDSQLPKDRFSAERLKGVDSTLKIQPAKLEDSAVYLCASSLLAGGLDTQYFGPGTRLTVL.

In its sample, this clonotype was seen once. The gene calls are TRBV11-3 and TRBJ2-5, with a possible D match to TRBD2 (6 bases). The CDR3 covers 13 residues. Germline CDR1 and CDR2: SGHNT and YENEEA. V was shortened by 5 bases and J by 7 bases, with 14 bases between the two germline ends. In nucleotides, the CDR3 is TGTGCCAGCAGCCCTAAGGACGGGGGGACCCAGTACTTC. Translating gives CASSPKDGGTQYF.

This clonotype was counted only a few times. V usage is TRBV7-9 and J usage is TRBJ2-3; 10 nucleotides agree with TRBD2. The ends lost 5 bases at V and 5 bases at J; junction bases unmatched: 7. This CDR3 is built from 15 residues. Germline CDR1 is SEHNR and CDR2 is FQNEAQ (reference sequence). The CDR3: CASSLTSGFRDTQYF. CDR3 nucleotide sequence: TGTGCCAGCAGCCTGACTAGCGGGTTCAGAGATACGCAGTATTTT.

This clonotype was observed a few times. The gene calls are TRBV27 and TRBJ2-1; 10 positions match TRBD2. CDR3 size: 16 residues. V dropped 4 bases and J dropped 7; count of bases not matched to a gene: 10. The germline gives CDR1 MNHEY, CDR2 SMNVEV (reference sequence). CDR3 protein: CASSSLLAGKGNEQFF. The CDR3 nucleotides read TGTGCCAGCAGTTCGTTACTAGCGGGAAAGGGGAATGAGCAGTTCTTC.

A few counts support this clonotype. The CDR3 DNA reads as TGCGCCAGCAGCCCATCGACTAGTACCAATGAGCAGTTCTTC. Translating gives CASSPSTSTNEQFF. J is TRBJ2-1 and V is TRBV5-1; possible D gene TRBD2, 6 bases. CDR1 and CDR2 (germline): SGHRS, YFSETQ. The CDR3 length is 14 residues. V was cut by 4 bases and J by 6 bases, with 14 bases left in between.

This clonotype was seen only a few times. The V gene is TRBV5-6, the J gene TRBJ2-3; D gene ambiguous. CDR1 is SGHDT and CDR2 is YYEEEE in the germline V gene. Between the trimmed V and J ends, which lost 1 base and 7 bases, there was a span of 16 bases. CDR3 length: 15 amino acids. This CDR3 is CASSLIHRHSHTQYF. In DNA form, the CDR3 reads TGTGCCAGCAGCTTGATCCATCGGCACTCTCATACGCAGTATTTT.

The count of this clonotype is one. V gene TRBV29-1 combines with J gene TRBJ2-5, with D tentatively TRBD1 or TRBD2 (5 bases each). V was trimmed by 4 bases and J by 2 bases, leaving 11 bases between them. This CDR3 region has 13 residues. CDR1 and CDR2 from the germline V gene are SQVTM and ANQGSEA. In nucleotides, the CDR3 is TGCAGCGTTGGAGGGCAGGGACAAGAGACCCAGTACTTC. It is translated as CSVGGQGQETQYF.

The chain couples TRBV5-5 to TRBJ1-3; the D gene is possibly TRBD1 (5 bases). Trimming shortened V by 0 bases and J by 2 bases, and 9 bases separated the two germline ends. Germline CDR1 reads SGHKS; CDR2 reads YYEKEE (reference sequence). The CDR3 totals 15 residues. The CDR3 sequence is CASSLGQGTGNTIYF. The CDR3 DNA reads TGTGCCAGCAGCTTGGGTCAGGGAACTGGAAACACCATATATTTT.